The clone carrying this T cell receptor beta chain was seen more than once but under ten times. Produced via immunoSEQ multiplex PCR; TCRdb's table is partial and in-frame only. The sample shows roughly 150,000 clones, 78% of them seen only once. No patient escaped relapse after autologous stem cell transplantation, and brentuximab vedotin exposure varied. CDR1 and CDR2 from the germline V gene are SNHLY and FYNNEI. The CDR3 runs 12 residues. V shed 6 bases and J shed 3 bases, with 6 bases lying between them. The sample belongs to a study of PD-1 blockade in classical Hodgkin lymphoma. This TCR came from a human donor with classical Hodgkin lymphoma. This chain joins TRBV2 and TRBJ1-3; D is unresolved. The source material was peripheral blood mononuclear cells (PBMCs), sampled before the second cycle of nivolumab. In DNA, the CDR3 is TGTGCCAGCAGCCACCGTGGAAACACCATATATTTT. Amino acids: CASSHRGNTIYF.